This TCR beta chain was retrieved from a study of T cells after posttransplantation cyclophosphamide. This clone qualifies as medium-sized. Antigen: not known. General study findings and limits: After PTCy, TRB diversity resembled that of CNI/methotrexate controls.

Libraries were prepared by immunoSEQ multiplex PCR; TCRdb keeps only in-frame clonotypes and omits some of them. The table lists about 11,000 clones, around four fifths of them singletons. V dropped 4 bases and J dropped 3 bases, with 4 bases sitting between them. CDR1 and CDR2 (germline): SQVTM, ANQGSEA. The CDR3 spans 11 residues. A marrow graft followed busulfan-fludarabine conditioning, with cyclophosphamide on days +3 and +4. This TCR came from a female patient aged 50 to 65 who received an allogeneic stem cell transplant from a related donor, was CMV-positive, and had no GVHD. Some T cells may be the graft donor's. Specimen: PBMCs, collected about 2,000 days after allogeneic stem cell transplant with posttransplant cyclophosphamide. The J gene is TRBJ1-3, the V gene TRBV29-1; D remains ambiguous. CDR3: CSVVYGNTIYF. CDR3 nucleotide sequence: TGCAGCGTTGTGTATGGAAACACCATATATTTT.